Listed below are T cell receptor beta chains from one sample, sequenced in a study of control samples from healthy donors and cancer patients. Produced via immunoSEQ multiplex PCR; TCRdb's table is partial and in-frame only. The data hold fewer than 200,000 clones, with roughly 95% observed a single time. What was sequenced was blood. These receptors came from a woman aged 55 to 70 in good health. The CDR3 runs from the conserved cysteine through the conserved F or W. The order of the fields is clone size, V gene, CDR3 length, J gene, D gene, CDR3 DNA, CDR3 protein. D genes are given only for firm matches. Clone sizes are given selectively: once, few, many, or a class where the clone is expanded.

abundance: NA
v_gene: TRBV5-1
len: 15
j_gene: TRBJ2-3
d_gene: NA
CDR3nt: TGCGCCAGCAGCTTGGTAGGAGAAAACACAGATACGCAGTATTTT
CDR3aa: CASSLVGENTDTQYF

abundance: NA
v_gene: TRBV2
len: 15
j_gene: TRBJ1-2
d_gene: TRBD1
CDR3nt: TGTGCCAGCAGGGAGGGACAGGAGAAGCACTATGGCTACACCTTC
CDR3aa: CASREGQEKHYGYTF

abundance: NA
v_gene: TRBV6-6
len: 15
j_gene: TRBJ2-2
d_gene: NA
CDR3nt: TGTGCCAGCAGGGTGGTAGCTAATCTTCCCGGGGAGCTGTTTTTT
CDR3aa: CASRVVANLPGELFF

abundance: NA
v_gene: TRBV18
len: 14
j_gene: TRBJ2-5
d_gene: TRBD1
CDR3nt: TGTGCCAGCTCACCAAGGGACAGTCAAGAGACCCAGTACTTC
CDR3aa: CASSPRDSQETQYF

abundance: NA
v_gene: TRBV7-9
len: 17
j_gene: TRBJ1-2
d_gene: NA
CDR3nt: TGTGCCAGCAGCTTCCAGGGACTCTGGCCTACTAACTATGGCTACACCTTC
CDR3aa: CASSFQGLWPTNYGYTF

abundance: NA
v_gene: TRBV11-2
len: 16
j_gene: TRBJ2-6
d_gene: NA
CDR3nt: TGTGCCAGCAGTTTTAGATTGGTCTCTGGGGCCAACGTCCTGACTTTC
CDR3aa: CASSFRLVSGANVLTF

abundance: once
v_gene: TRBV2
len: 16
j_gene: TRBJ1-3
d_gene: NA
CDR3nt: TGTGCCAGCAGTCTTAACGACGTTTATTCTGGAAACACCATATATTTT
CDR3aa: CASSLNDVYSGNTIYF

abundance: NA
v_gene: TRBV30
len: 14
j_gene: TRBJ1-3
d_gene: NA
CDR3nt: TGTGCCTGGAGTGTACGAGGGCCGGGGGACACCATATATTTT
CDR3aa: CAWSVRGPGDTIYF

abundance: NA
v_gene: TRBV12-3/TRBV12-4
len: 13
j_gene: TRBJ1-2
d_gene: NA
CDR3nt: TGTGCCAGCAGTTTGGGTTCGCCAAATGGCTACACCTTC
CDR3aa: CASSLGSPNGYTF

abundance: few
v_gene: TRBV2
len: 15
j_gene: TRBJ2-7
d_gene: NA
CDR3nt: TGTGCCAGCAGTGAAGGGGACGTCGACCTATACGAGCAGTACTTC
CDR3aa: CASSEGDVDLYEQYF

abundance: NA
v_gene: TRBV9
len: 17
j_gene: TRBJ2-2
d_gene: NA
CDR3nt: TGTGCCAGCACCACCTCGAGGGGGGGGCCGATGTACGGGGAGCTGTTTTTT
CDR3aa: CASTTSRGGPMYGELFF

abundance: NA
v_gene: TRBV12-3/TRBV12-4
len: 11
j_gene: TRBJ1-1
d_gene: NA
CDR3nt: TGTGCCAGCAGTTTAGGGGGAGTAGCTTTCTTT
CDR3aa: CASSLGGVAFF

abundance: NA
v_gene: TRBV28
len: 14
j_gene: TRBJ1-1
d_gene: NA
CDR3nt: TGTGCCAGCAGTTTAGGGTCGGCCTACACTGAAGCTTTCTTT
CDR3aa: CASSLGSAYTEAFF

abundance: NA
v_gene: TRBV11-3
len: 14
j_gene: TRBJ1-4
d_gene: NA
CDR3nt: TGTGCCAGCAGCTTGGAGGCCACTAATGAAAAACTGTTTTTT
CDR3aa: CASSLEATNEKLFF

abundance: NA
v_gene: TRBV10-3
len: 14
j_gene: TRBJ2-5
d_gene: NA
CDR3nt: TGTGCCATCAACGAGGGGACTTCTCAAGAGACCCAGTACTTC
CDR3aa: CAINEGTSQETQYF

abundance: NA
v_gene: TRBV9
len: 14
j_gene: TRBJ1-1
d_gene: NA
CDR3nt: TGTGCCAGCAGCGTCTCCCCCTCAAACACTGAAGCTTTCTTT
CDR3aa: CASSVSPSNTEAFF

abundance: NA
v_gene: TRBV7-9
len: 13
j_gene: TRBJ1-2
d_gene: NA
CDR3nt: TGTGCCAGCAGCCCAGGACAAAACTATGGCTACACCTTC
CDR3aa: CASSPGQNYGYTF

abundance: NA
v_gene: TRBV7-9
len: 13
j_gene: TRBJ1-5
d_gene: NA
CDR3nt: TGTGCCAGCAGCTTTGACCTGGGGCAGCCCCAGCATTTT
CDR3aa: CASSFDLGQPQHF

abundance: NA
v_gene: TRBV6-2/TRBV6-3
len: 14
j_gene: TRBJ1-1
d_gene: NA
CDR3nt: TGTGCCAGCAGTTACTCGAACCTGAACACTGAAGCTTTCTTT
CDR3aa: CASSYSNLNTEAFF

abundance: NA
v_gene: TRBV7-2
len: 13
j_gene: TRBJ1-6
d_gene: NA
CDR3nt: TGTGCCAGCAGCTTAGCGCTGGGTTCACCCCTCCACTTT
CDR3aa: CASSLALGSPLHF

abundance: NA
v_gene: TRBV4-3
len: 17
j_gene: TRBJ2-7
d_gene: TRBD2
CDR3nt: TGCGCCAGCAGCCAAGATAGGCCAGCGGGGGGACCCTACGAGCAGTACTTC
CDR3aa: CASSQDRPAGGPYEQYF

abundance: once
v_gene: TRBV29-1
len: 16
j_gene: TRBJ1-1
d_gene: TRBD1
CDR3nt: TGCAGCGCACGGGGTGGACAGGCTGGCGGGAACACTGAAGCTTTCTTT
CDR3aa: CSARGGQAGGNTEAFF

abundance: NA
v_gene: TRBV25-1
len: 15
j_gene: TRBJ2-7
d_gene: NA
CDR3nt: TGTGCCAGCAGTGAATTTGGGGGACCCCATTACGAGCAGTACTTC
CDR3aa: CASSEFGGPHYEQYF

abundance: once
v_gene: TRBV7-2
len: 14
j_gene: TRBJ2-3
d_gene: NA
CDR3nt: TGTGCCAGCAGCCCCCTGTCGGGAATAGATACGCAGTATTTT
CDR3aa: CASSPLSGIDTQYF

abundance: NA
v_gene: TRBV6-2/TRBV6-3
len: 16
j_gene: TRBJ1-1
d_gene: TRBD1
CDR3nt: TGTGCCAGCAGTTACTCGGAGGGACAGGGGCCCAGCGAAGCTTTCTTT
CDR3aa: CASSYSEGQGPSEAFF

abundance: NA
v_gene: TRBV5-1
len: 15
j_gene: TRBJ2-6
d_gene: NA
CDR3nt: TGCGCCAGCAGCACGGTCGTCTCTGGGGCCAACGTCCTGACTTTC
CDR3aa: CASSTVVSGANVLTF

abundance: NA
v_gene: TRBV5-1
len: 14
j_gene: TRBJ2-5
d_gene: NA
CDR3nt: TGCGCCAGCAGCGGGGGGGCCTCGGGCGAGACCCAGTACTTC
CDR3aa: CASSGGASGETQYF

abundance: NA
v_gene: TRBV14
len: 17
j_gene: TRBJ1-1
d_gene: TRBD1
CDR3nt: TGTGCCAGCAGCTATCGGGACAGGGGGACTATGAACACTGAAGCTTTCTTT
CDR3aa: CASSYRDRGTMNTEAFF

abundance: NA
v_gene: TRBV11-2
len: 12
j_gene: TRBJ1-3
d_gene: NA
CDR3nt: TGTGCCAGCAGGATTACTGGAAACACCATATATTTT
CDR3aa: CASRITGNTIYF

abundance: NA
v_gene: TRBV10-1
len: 16
j_gene: TRBJ1-1
d_gene: NA
CDR3nt: TGCGCCAGCAGTGAGCTCCCTCACCCCATGAACACTGAAGCTTTCTTT
CDR3aa: CASSELPHPMNTEAFF

abundance: NA
v_gene: TRBV20-1
len: 10
j_gene: TRBJ2-7
d_gene: NA
CDR3nt: TGCAGTGCTGGCCGGGTTGAGCAGTACTTC
CDR3aa: CSAGRVEQYF

abundance: NA
v_gene: TRBV5-4
len: 13
j_gene: TRBJ1-4
d_gene: NA
CDR3nt: TGTGCCAGCAGCCCCGGAACTAATGAAAAACTGTTTTTT
CDR3aa: CASSPGTNEKLFF

abundance: NA
v_gene: TRBV10-3
len: 15
j_gene: TRBJ1-5
d_gene: NA
CDR3nt: TGTGCCATCAGTGAGTCGGAGTATAGCAATCAGCCCCAGCATTTT
CDR3aa: CAISESEYSNQPQHF

abundance: NA
v_gene: TRBV19
len: 16
j_gene: TRBJ1-5
d_gene: TRBD1
CDR3nt: TGTGCCAGTAGTTTAACTACGGGACAGTACAATCAGCCCCAGCATTTT
CDR3aa: CASSLTTGQYNQPQHF

abundance: NA
v_gene: TRBV20-1
len: 14
j_gene: TRBJ1-4
d_gene: NA
CDR3nt: TGCAGTGCTAGTCCGACCGGGGAGTATGAAAAACTGTTTTTT
CDR3aa: CSASPTGEYEKLFF

abundance: NA
v_gene: TRBV9
len: 16
j_gene: TRBJ1-4
d_gene: NA
CDR3nt: TGTGCCAGCAGCGCGAAAACCGGGGCCCCCAATGAAAAACTGTTTTTT
CDR3aa: CASSAKTGAPNEKLFF